These T cell receptor beta chains were read from a single sample in a study of long-term antiretroviral therapy in people with HIV. Measured with immunoSEQ multiplex PCR; TCRdb has only the in-frame clones, and not every one. The data show roughly 18,000 clones, with about 78% seen just once and about an eighth held by the top ten. The material sequenced was unsorted PBMCs, taken 0.3 years after starting antiretroviral therapy. Source of these receptors: a woman aged 45-59 years with HIV. CDR3s include the opening cysteine and the closing phenylalanine or tryptophan. Each record gives: clone size, D gene, J gene, V gene, CDR3 protein, CDR3 DNA. The D gene is left open where the match is weak. The size entry is marked missing in some rows and otherwise reads once, few, many or a size class.

NA	NA	TRBJ2-3	TRBV10-2	CASSEAGTTDTQYF	TGCGCCAGCAGTGAGGCGGGTACCACAGATACGCAGTATTTT
NA	NA	TRBJ1-5	TRBV2	CASEYRAGQPQHF	TGTGCCAGCGAGTACAGGGCAGGACAGCCCCAGCATTTT
few	TRBD1	TRBJ2-7	TRBV15	CATSRGQGASYEQYF	TGTGCCACCAGCAGAGGCCAGGGGGCAAGTTACGAGCAGTACTTC
NA	TRBD1	TRBJ1-3	TRBV4-2	CASSQVGAGGAPGESGNTIYF	TGTGCCAGCAGCCAAGTTGGGGCAGGGGGCGCACCTGGGGAGTCTGGAAACACCATATATTTT
once	NA	TRBJ2-3	TRBV6-1	CASVLDRIDTQYF	TGTGCCAGCGTTTTAGACAGGATAGATACGCAGTATTTT
NA	NA	TRBJ1-4	TRBV9	CASSALATNEKLFF	TGTGCCAGCAGCGCGCTAGCAACTAATGAAAAACTGTTTTTT
NA	TRBD1	TRBJ2-2	TRBV29-1	CSATGGSGELFF	TGCAGCGCGACAGGGGGGTCCGGGGAGCTGTTTTTT
NA	NA	TRBJ1-6	TRBV6-1	CASTLAGPLHF	TGTGCCAGCACCCTGGCGGGACCCCTCCACTTT
few	NA	TRBJ1-1	TRBV6-6	CASSDPTVNTEAFF	TGTGCCAGCAGTGACCCGACAGTGAACACTGAAGCTTTCTTT
NA	TRBD1	TRBJ1-2	TRBV19	CASSRQGPGGYTF	TGTGCCAGTAGTCGACAGGGGCCGGGTGGCTACACCTTC
NA	NA	TRBJ1-4	TRBV10-3	CAISESGNEKLFF	TGTGCCATCAGTGAGTCGGGTAATGAAAAACTGTTTTTT
NA	NA	TRBJ2-2	TRBV5-1	CASRGHRENTGELFF	TGCGCCAGCAGGGGCCACAGGGAAAACACCGGGGAGCTGTTTTTT
NA	TRBD1	TRBJ2-2	TRBV5-1	CASYLRTGGAGTGELFF	TGCGCCAGTTACCTTCGCACAGGGGGCGCTGGCACCGGGGAGCTGTTTTTT
once	NA	TRBJ1-1	TRBV5-6	CASTWVSGTEAFF	TGTGCCAGCACCTGGGTTTCGGGGACTGAAGCTTTCTTT
NA	NA	TRBJ1-5	TRBV5-6	CASSLGPGQPQHF	TGTGCCAGCAGCTTGGGCCCAGGACAGCCCCAGCATTTT
NA	NA	TRBJ2-2	TRBV7-3	CASSFYPGANTGELFF	TGTGCCAGCAGCTTTTATCCAGGGGCGAACACCGGGGAGCTGTTTTTT
NA	TRBD2	TRBJ2-1	TRBV27	CASSVGGGLHYNEQFF	TGTGCCAGCTCGGTGGGCGGGGGGCTTCATTACAATGAGCAGTTCTTC
once	NA	TRBJ1-3	TRBV5-8	CASRRTRNTIYF	TGTGCCAGCAGACGAACTCGAAACACCATATATTTT
NA	NA	TRBJ2-2	TRBV15	CATSRPGPGELFF	TGTGCCACCAGCAGACCGGGACCCGGGGAGCTGTTTTTT
few	NA	TRBJ1-1	TRBV7-9	CASKPQTANTEAFF	TGTGCCAGCAAACCCCAGACAGCAAACACTGAAGCTTTCTTT
few	NA	TRBJ2-3	TRBV19	CASSDSSSTDTQYF	TGTGCCAGTAGTGACAGCTCTAGCACAGATACGCAGTATTTT
few	NA	TRBJ1-6	TRBV30	CAWSVEQNSPLHF	TGTGCCTGGAGTGTGGAACAGAATTCACCCCTCCACTTT
NA	TRBD1	TRBJ1-1	TRBV5-5	CASSSPTGEDTEAFF	TGTGCCAGCAGCTCTCCCACAGGGGAGGACACTGAAGCTTTCTTT
NA	TRBD1	TRBJ1-4	TRBV5-6	CASSFLGGGREKLFF	TGTGCCAGCAGCTTTCTAGGGGGCGGGCGTGAAAAACTGTTTTTT
NA	TRBD1	TRBJ2-2	TRBV6-5	CASSYSGRGHTGELFF	TGTGCCAGCAGTTACTCCGGCAGGGGGCATACCGGGGAGCTGTTTTTT
NA	TRBD1	TRBJ2-7	TRBV7-2	CASSANRVPPGGEQYF	TGTGCCAGCAGCGCGAACAGAGTCCCTCCAGGGGGCGAGCAGTACTTC
once	NA	TRBJ1-1	TRBV5-5	CASSLWAGNTEAFF	TGTGCCAGCAGCTTGTGGGCAGGGAACACTGAAGCTTTCTTT
NA	NA	TRBJ2-3	TRBV30	CAWRFAATDTQYF	TGTGCCTGGAGATTCGCAGCCACAGATACGCAGTATTTT
NA	NA	TRBJ2-3	TRBV7-6	CASSTYGRGTSTDTQYF	TGTGCCAGCAGCACCTACGGCAGGGGGACTAGCACAGATACGCAGTATTTT
once	NA	TRBJ1-6	TRBV5-1	CASSFLPGSPNSPLHF	TGCGCCAGCAGCTTTCTCCCAGGGAGCCCTAATTCACCCCTCCACTTT
few	TRBD1	TRBJ2-7	TRBV5-1	CASSSRQGSYEQYF	TGCGCCAGCAGCTCCCGACAGGGGAGCTACGAGCAGTACTTC
NA	TRBD2	TRBJ2-3	TRBV7-2	CASSPNAGLAGGSTDTQYF	TGTGCCAGCAGCCCCAACGCGGGACTAGCGGGGGGGAGCACAGATACGCAGTATTTT
NA	TRBD1	TRBJ1-3	TRBV6-5	CASRTDRSAGNTIYF	TGTGCCAGCAGGACGGACAGGTCGGCTGGAAACACCATATATTTT
NA	TRBD1	TRBJ1-2	TRBV6-1	CASSGTGTGGAGNYGYTF	TGTGCCAGCAGTGGGACCGGGACAGGGGGCGCGGGTAACTATGGCTACACCTTC
NA	NA	TRBJ2-6	TRBV10-3	CAISESTGGANVLTF	TGTGCCATCAGTGAGTCTACAGGAGGGGCCAACGTCCTGACTTTC
NA	NA	TRBJ2-5	TRBV5-1	CASSLDQETQYF	TGCGCCAGCAGCTTGGATCAGGAGACCCAGTACTTC
NA	TRBD2	TRBJ2-3	TRBV9	CASSVASSSGASTDTQYF	TGTGCCAGCAGCGTAGCGAGTAGTAGCGGGGCTAGCACAGATACGCAGTATTTT
NA	NA	TRBJ2-1	TRBV11-3	CASSSGRNEQFF	TGTGCCAGCAGCTCAGGACGGAATGAGCAGTTCTTC
once	TRBD2	TRBJ2-5	TRBV4-1	CASSQDRTSSGGAGETQYF	TGCGCCAGCAGCCAAGATAGGACGTCTAGCGGGGGGGCGGGGGAGACCCAGTACTTC
NA	NA	TRBJ1-2	TRBV5-6	CASSLRGGATGGYTF	TGTGCCAGCAGCTTGAGGGGTGGGGCCACGGGGGGCTACACCTTC
NA	NA	TRBJ2-5	TRBV7-9	CASSLVQAQETQYF	TGTGCCAGCAGCTTAGTTCAGGCACAAGAGACCCAGTACTTC
NA	TRBD2	TRBJ2-2	TRBV11-3	CASSRTSGENTGELFF	TGTGCCAGCAGCAGGACTAGCGGGGAGAACACCGGGGAGCTGTTTTTT
few	NA	TRBJ2-1	TRBV4-1	CASSQDERFKFF	TGCGCCAGCAGCCAAGATGAGCGGTTTAAGTTCTTC
few	NA	TRBJ1-5	TRBV21-1	CASSPRTAYSNQPQHF	TGTGCCAGCAGCCCCCGGACAGCATATAGCAATCAGCCCCAGCATTTT
NA	NA	TRBJ1-1	TRBV11-2	CASSFKKGEAFF	TGTGCCAGCAGCTTTAAAAAGGGGGAAGCTTTCTTT
NA	NA	TRBJ1-2	TRBV6-1	CASSGDITTGYTF	TGTGCCAGCAGTGGGGACATCACCACGGGCTACACCTTC
NA	TRBD1	TRBJ1-2	TRBV27	CASSTTGGDIYGYTF	TGTGCCAGCAGTACGACAGGGGGGGATATATATGGCTACACCTTC
NA	TRBD2	TRBJ2-5	TRBV7-2	CASSPQLAGGPETQYF	TGTGCCAGCAGCCCACAACTAGCGGGGGGGCCCGAGACCCAGTACTTC